A selection of T cell receptor beta chains follows, all from one sample in a study of Ad26.COV2.S vaccination and SARS-CoV-2 variants. Clones were read by immunoSEQ multiplex PCR, and TCRdb kept only the in-frame ones, dropping some. The top ten hold 9% to 15% of the sample, which has about 430,000 clones, about 93% seen once. The sample in question was peripheral blood, obtained in a trial of Ad26.COV2.S vaccine versus placebo. The receptor set was obtained from a person aged 18-60 years who received the Ad26.COV2.S COVID-19 vaccine or a placebo. CDR3s include the opening cysteine and the closing phenylalanine or tryptophan. The order of the fields is CDR3 DNA, CDR3 protein, D gene, V gene, clone size, J gene. D genes are given only for firm matches. A row's size may be missing; if present it is once, few, many or a size class.

DNA: TGTGCCAGCAGCCCCGGACCGGTGGGACAGGAGATTCAAGAGACCCAGTACTTC
CDR3: CASSPGPVGQEIQETQYF
D: TRBD1
V: TRBV7-6
size: -
J: TRBJ2-5

DNA: TGTGCCAGCAGCTCGCGACTAGCGGGAGGGTTAGGGAATGAGCAGTTCTTC
CDR3: CASSSRLAGGLGNEQFF
D: TRBD2
V: TRBV5-4
size: -
J: TRBJ2-1

DNA: TGCGCCAGCAGCTTGGAGGATACGCAGTATTTT
CDR3: CASSLEDTQYF
D: -
V: TRBV5-1
size: -
J: TRBJ2-3

DNA: TGTGCCAGCAGTCCTGGACTAGCGGTCCCGAACACCGGGGAGCTGTTTTTT
CDR3: CASSPGLAVPNTGELFF
D: TRBD2
V: TRBV7-2
size: -
J: TRBJ2-2

DNA: TGTGCCAGCAGCGAGACAGGCTCTGGAAACACCATATATTTT
CDR3: CASSETGSGNTIYF
D: -
V: TRBV7-9
size: -
J: TRBJ1-3

DNA: TGTGCCACCCAGGCTGCGGGAGGGGGAGATGAGCAGTTCTTC
CDR3: CATQAAGGGDEQFF
D: TRBD2
V: TRBV19
size: -
J: TRBJ2-1

DNA: TGTGCCAGCAGTTTATTGGGACCCAGCCGTTCCTACAATGAGCAGTTCTTC
CDR3: CASSLLGPSRSYNEQFF
D: -
V: TRBV27
size: -
J: TRBJ2-1

DNA: TGTGCCAGCAGCTTCGGGACTAGCGGGAGCACCCAGTACTTC
CDR3: CASSFGTSGSTQYF
D: TRBD2
V: TRBV11-2
size: -
J: TRBJ2-5

DNA: TGTGCCAGTAGTAAAATACAGGGGAGGAAAGAGACCCAGTACTTC
CDR3: CASSKIQGRKETQYF
D: -
V: TRBV19
size: -
J: TRBJ2-5

DNA: TGCGCCAGCAGCCAAAAAGACAGGGGAGACAATGAGCAGTTCTTC
CDR3: CASSQKDRGDNEQFF
D: TRBD1
V: TRBV4-1
size: -
J: TRBJ2-1

DNA: TGTGCCATCAGATCGGGACTAGCGGGAACCTACGAGCAGTACTTC
CDR3: CAIRSGLAGTYEQYF
D: TRBD2
V: TRBV10-3
size: -
J: TRBJ2-7

DNA: TGTGCCAGTAGTAGGGGCAGGGCACCTGAAGCTTTCTTT
CDR3: CASSRGRAPEAFF
D: -
V: TRBV19
size: -
J: TRBJ1-1

DNA: TGTGCCAGCAGCTCGGAGGGACTACCACTCTACGAGCAGTACTTC
CDR3: CASSSEGLPLYEQYF
D: TRBD2
V: TRBV7-6
size: -
J: TRBJ2-7

DNA: TGCGCCAGCAGCCAAGAAGGGGTAGGCGGATCCTACGAGCAGTACTTC
CDR3: CASSQEGVGGSYEQYF
D: -
V: TRBV4-3
size: -
J: TRBJ2-7

DNA: TGTGCCAGCAGTTTGGCTAGTACCTACGAGCAGTACTTC
CDR3: CASSLASTYEQYF
D: -
V: TRBV28
size: -
J: TRBJ2-7

DNA: TGCAGCGTTGGGTGGAGGGGCTCTGGGGCCAACGTCCTGACTTTC
CDR3: CSVGWRGSGANVLTF
D: -
V: TRBV29-1
size: -
J: TRBJ2-6

DNA: TGTGCCAGCAGCTTATCGATACCAGGTCACCTCGCGAGCTCCTACAATGAGCAGTTCTTC
CDR3: CASSLSIPGHLASSYNEQFF
D: -
V: TRBV27
size: -
J: TRBJ2-1

DNA: TGTGCCAGCAGCTTATTGGGGGACAACACTGAAGCTTTCTTT
CDR3: CASSLLGDNTEAFF
D: -
V: TRBV7-2
size: -
J: TRBJ1-1

DNA: TGTGCCAGCAGCATACGGGCCGAGTATAATTCACCCCTCCACTTT
CDR3: CASSIRAEYNSPLHF
D: -
V: TRBV7-9
size: -
J: TRBJ1-6

DNA: TGTGCCAGCAGTTCGGCTGGGACAGGGGAGGAAAAACTGTTTTTT
CDR3: CASSSAGTGEEKLFF
D: TRBD1
V: TRBV6-6
size: -
J: TRBJ1-4

DNA: TGCAGTGTCGACGGCGGGGAGGCTCAGTACTTC
CDR3: CSVDGGEAQYF
D: -
V: TRBV20-1
size: -
J: TRBJ2-4

DNA: TGTGCCAGCAGCTTAATCCCTAGGTTGGGCTACAATGAGCAGTTCTTC
CDR3: CASSLIPRLGYNEQFF
D: -
V: TRBV7-9
size: -
J: TRBJ2-1

DNA: TGTGCCAGCAGCTTAGGGACCGGATACAGCTCCTACAATGAGCAGTTCTTC
CDR3: CASSLGTGYSSYNEQFF
D: -
V: TRBV11-3
size: -
J: TRBJ2-1

DNA: TGCGCCAGCAGTACGGGACAGGGTTGGAACGAGCAGTACTTC
CDR3: CASSTGQGWNEQYF
D: TRBD1
V: TRBV10-2
size: few
J: TRBJ2-7

DNA: TGCAGCGTTGTGAGGCGCCCCCCCCTCAATGAGCAGTTCTTC
CDR3: CSVVRRPPLNEQFF
D: -
V: TRBV29-1
size: -
J: TRBJ2-1

DNA: TGTGCCTGGAGACCAGAAAATAGCAATCAGCCCCAGCATTTT
CDR3: CAWRPENSNQPQHF
D: -
V: TRBV30
size: -
J: TRBJ1-5

DNA: TGTGCCTGGAGTGTTATAATAGGACTAGCGGGAGTGCCCGGGAACACCGGGGAGCTGTTTTTT
CDR3: CAWSVIIGLAGVPGNTGELFF
D: TRBD2
V: TRBV30
size: -
J: TRBJ2-2

DNA: TGTGCCAGCCGACCCGACGGTTATAATTCACCCCTCCACTTT
CDR3: CASRPDGYNSPLHF
D: -
V: TRBV18
size: -
J: TRBJ1-6

DNA: TGTGCCAGCAGCTTAGCCCCCCCGGGACTAGCGGGAGGTGCAGATACGCAGTATTTT
CDR3: CASSLAPPGLAGGADTQYF
D: TRBD2
V: TRBV11-2
size: -
J: TRBJ2-3

DNA: TGTGCCAGCAGCCACGCGGGACAGGGCTCTGAAAAACTGTTTTTT
CDR3: CASSHAGQGSEKLFF
D: TRBD1
V: TRBV7-9
size: -
J: TRBJ1-4

DNA: TGTGCCAGTAGTAAGGAGATTGGACTAGCGGGACTATCCTACAATGAGCAGTTCTTC
CDR3: CASSKEIGLAGLSYNEQFF
D: TRBD2
V: TRBV19
size: -
J: TRBJ2-1

DNA: TGTGCCAGCAGTTACTCGGGGGGGGCTCTAGGCTACGAGCAGTACTTC
CDR3: CASSYSGGALGYEQYF
D: -
V: TRBV6-5
size: -
J: TRBJ2-7

DNA: TGTGCCAGCTCGCGTAAGACAGGGACCAATGAGCAGTTCTTC
CDR3: CASSRKTGTNEQFF
D: TRBD1
V: TRBV18
size: -
J: TRBJ2-1

DNA: TGCGCCAGCAGCTTGGGTACAGGGGGTTCACCCCTCCACTTT
CDR3: CASSLGTGGSPLHF
D: TRBD1
V: TRBV5-1
size: few
J: TRBJ1-6

DNA: TGTGCCAGCAGCCCCCCAACCGGGACAGACCCCTACGAGCAGTACTTC
CDR3: CASSPPTGTDPYEQYF
D: TRBD1
V: TRBV7-9
size: -
J: TRBJ2-7

DNA: TGTGCCAGCAGCGATCTAGCGTTCTCTAGCACAGATACGCAGTATTTT
CDR3: CASSDLAFSSTDTQYF
D: -
V: TRBV9
size: -
J: TRBJ2-3

DNA: TGTGCCAGCAGCTCAATAGCAGGGGCTGGGGCCAACGTCCTGACTTTC
CDR3: CASSSIAGAGANVLTF
D: -
V: TRBV3-1/TRBV3-2
size: -
J: TRBJ2-6

DNA: TGTGCCAGCAGTTTACGCGGGGAGGGCCACTACAATGAGCAGTTCTTC
CDR3: CASSLRGEGHYNEQFF
D: TRBD2
V: TRBV28
size: few
J: TRBJ2-1

DNA: TGTGCCAGCAGCCGATGGACAGGGTCGGATGAGACCCAGTACTTC
CDR3: CASSRWTGSDETQYF
D: TRBD1
V: TRBV6-5
size: -
J: TRBJ2-5

DNA: TGTGCCAGCAGCCGGGGGGATCGGAAAGCCGGGGAGCTGTTTTTT
CDR3: CASSRGDRKAGELFF
D: TRBD2
V: TRBV7-2
size: -
J: TRBJ2-2

DNA: TGTGCCAGCAGCTTCGGGACTAGCGGGAGGAATGAGCAGTTCTTC
CDR3: CASSFGTSGRNEQFF
D: TRBD2
V: TRBV7-2
size: -
J: TRBJ2-1